This TCR beta chain stems from a study of blood T cell repertoires in COVID-19. Study summary: The analysed material was cDNA or gDNA that came from T cells, B-cell-depleted T cells, or PBMCs.

As originally analysed: Using reference gene primer amplification, nucleated cell counts were estimated. The method was immunoSEQ multiplex PCR; TCRdb's version includes in-frame clones alone and lacks a portion of them. V and J calls and clone size follow that table, whereas D and trimming were derived from the DNA. The data show fewer than 400,000 clones, around 87% seen once. This clone was counted a few times. Germline V gives CDR1 SGHTA, CDR2 FQGNSA. CDR3 length: 13 amino acids. V was pared by 4 bases and J by 5 bases, with 4 bases of the junction left unmatched. The specimen sequenced was PBMCs or T cells enriched from blood (not recorded which). The receptor was derived from a woman between 50 and 59 years old who had recovered from COVID-19. The chain links TRBV7-2 to TRBJ1-1, with 7 bases that match TRBD1. DNA for the CDR3: TGTGCCAGCAGCTGGAGGGGGCTTACTGAAGCTTTCTTT. It translates to CASSWRGLTEAFF.